The 24 T cell receptor beta chains presented below share a single source sample, sequenced in a study of blood T cell repertoires in COVID-19 (dated by TCRdb to about 2020). Libraries were made using the immunoSEQ multiplex PCR assay. TCRdb stores this immuneACCESS table with in-frame sequences only. Part of the clones is absent; in the studies checked, under half of the shortfall reflects unresolved V genes, and no reason is known for the rest. The sample profile shows 250,000 to 300,000 clones; over 65% of them were found once. Together, the top ten hold around 4.5% of the sample. The sequencing sample was made of peripheral blood. The receptors stem from a man aged 60 to 69 who had recovered from COVID-19.

A word on this clone: The identical CDR3 is also encoded by other nucleotide sequences in the sample. The V call is TRBV5-1, the J call TRBJ2-7; TRBD1 agrees at 12 bases. Germline lookup yields CDR1 SGHRS and CDR2 YFSETQ. V gave up 4 bases and J gave up 4 bases; unmatched junction bases: 3. The CDR3 totals 14 residues. The CDR3 region is CASSGTGGRYEQYF. In DNA form, the CDR3 reads TGCGCCAGCAGCGGGACAGGGGGCCGTTACGAGCAGTACTTC.

The rearrangement links TRBV6-5 to TRBJ2-4, with TRBD1 matching 11 bases. Germline V CDR1 and CDR2: MNHEY, SVGAGI. V trimming: 6 bases; J trimming: 9 bases; junction bases outside the gene matches: 4. The CDR3 loop spans 13 amino acids. In nucleotides, the CDR3 is TGTGCCAGCAGCGTGGGACAGGGGGGCATTCAGTACTTC. It is translated as CASSVGQGGIQYF.

The rearrangement uses TRBV19 and TRBJ1-6; D perhaps matches TRBD1 (6 bases). The CDR3 runs to 15 residues. CDR1 is LNHDA and CDR2 is SQIVND in the germline V gene (reference sequence). V was cut by 4 bases and J by 7 bases, with 14 bases left in between. The CDR3 DNA follows: TGTGCCAGTAGTAGGAAGACAGGCTTAAATTCACCCCTCCACTTT. Protein product: CASSRKTGLNSPLHF.

The chain employs TRBV18 and TRBJ2-1, with TRBD2 matching over 7 bases. Germline values: CDR1 KGHSH, CDR2 LQKENI. This CDR3 contains 14 residues. Unmatched junction bases numbered 9, after V lost 6 bases and J lost 7 bases. The CDR3 coding sequence is TGTGCCAGCTCCCGCGGGGGAATCCGTAATGAGCAGTTCTTC. Protein: CASSRGGIRNEQFF.

The CDR3 DNA sequence: TGTGCCAGCAGCTTGGGTCTGAGCTCCCTTCGTGAGCAGTACTTC. The encoded protein is CASSLGLSSLREQYF. The gene calls are TRBV5-4 and TRBJ2-7, with D uncertain. V was pared by 0 bases and J by 7 bases, with 17 bases between. Germline V lookup: CDR1 SGHNT, CDR2 YYREEE (reference sequence). The CDR3 is 15 amino acids.

The chain employs TRBV5-1 and TRBJ2-1, with 7 bases aligning to TRBD2. The CDR3 extends over 12 amino acids. Germline V gene data show CDR1 as SGHRS and CDR2 as YFSETQ. V lost 4 bases to trimming and J lost 10 bases; unmatched junction nucleotides: 5. CDR3 in amino acids: CASSQGLREQFF. DNA for the CDR3: TGCGCCAGCAGCCAGGGACTACGAGAGCAGTTCTTC.

The V and J genes are TRBV5-8 and TRBJ1-4; 7 bases line up with TRBD1. The germline V gene has CDR1 SGHTS and CDR2 YDEGEE. The CDR3 covers 15 residues. After removal of 4 bases from V and 4 bases from J, the junction contained 7 bases not matched to a gene. CDR3 protein: CASSPGTDINEKLFF. The CDR3 DNA is TGTGCCAGCAGCCCAGGGACAGATATTAATGAAAAACTGTTTTTT.

This chain uses TRBV12-3 or TRBV12-4 with TRBJ1-1; D gene ambiguous. Between the trimmed V and J ends, which lost 7 bases and 2 bases, there was a span of 11 bases. The CDR3 has 13 residues. CDR3 amino acids: CASTVTGNTEAFF. The CDR3 DNA reads TGTGCCAGCACCGTCACGGGAAACACTGAAGCTTTCTTT.

The chain links TRBV5-1 to TRBJ2-5; 15 bases fit TRBD2. The germline V gene has CDR1 SGHRS and CDR2 YFSETQ. This CDR3 comprises 16 residues. With V trimmed by 4 bases and J by 4 bases, 5 bases remained unmatched. The chain's CDR3 is CASSTRTSGGAETQYF. In nucleotides, the CDR3 is TGCGCCAGCAGCACCCGGACTAGCGGGGGGGCAGAGACCCAGTACTTC.

There are a few counts of this clone. V gene TRBV27 combines with J gene TRBJ1-3; 7 bases are shared with TRBD1. Germline CDR1 MNHEY, CDR2 SMNVEV (reference sequence). There are 14 residues in the CDR3. After removal of 4 bases from V and 4 bases from J, the junction contained 4 bases not matched to a gene. CDR3 sequence: CASSSDRAGNTIYF. In DNA, the CDR3 is TGTGCCAGCAGTTCTGACAGGGCCGGAAACACCATATATTTT.

The chain links TRBV5-1 to TRBJ2-2; 8 nucleotides match TRBD2. V lost 1 base and J lost 5; bases outside the gene matches: 7. The length of the CDR3 is 16 residues. CDR1 SGHRS and CDR2 YFSETQ come from the germline V gene. In DNA form, the CDR3 reads TGCGCCAGCAGCTTGACCGCGGGAGGAGGTACCGGGGAGCTGTTTTTT. The encoded protein is CASSLTAGGGTGELFF.

Many counts were recorded for this clone. CDR3 nucleotides: TGTGCCAGCAGCTTCGACGGAGGGGTTGACAATGAGCAGTTCTTC. This codes for CASSFDGGVDNEQFF. V gene TRBV5-4 combines with J gene TRBJ2-1; tentatively, D is TRBD2 (6 bases). The CDR3 has 15 amino acids. The V end lost 2 bases, the J end lost 5 bases, and 14 bases lay between the germline ends. Germline V lookup: CDR1 SGHNT, CDR2 YYREEE (reference sequence). Supplemented by reference TRBV5-4 and TRBJ2-1, the full variable domain reads ETGVTQSPTHLIKTRGQQVTLRCSSQSGHNTVSWYQQALGQGPQFIFQYYREEENGRGNFPPRFSGLQFPNYSSELNVNALELDDSALYLCASSFDGGVDNEQFFGPGTRLTVL.

V usage is TRBV14 and J usage is TRBJ1-2, with TRBD1 as a possible D gene (6 bases). This CDR3 contains 13 residues. The V end was cut by 4 bases, the J end by 4 bases, with 10 bases between. The germline CDR1 and CDR2 sequences are SGHDN and FVKESK. CDR3 amino acids: CASSLGDTYGYTF. The CDR3 nucleotides are TGTGCCAGCAGCCTAGGGGACACCTATGGCTACACCTTC.

The V and J genes are TRBV27 and TRBJ2-7; 12 bases agree with TRBD2. Germline-derived CDR1 and CDR2 are MNHEY and SMNVEV (reference sequence). CDR3 length: 17 amino acids. Unmatched junction bases numbered 12, after V lost 5 bases and J lost 4 bases. CDR3 sequence: CASSRLAGALEKYEQYF. Written as DNA, the CDR3 is TGTGCCAGCAGTCGACTAGCGGGGGCCCTAGAGAAATACGAGCAGTACTTC.

The chain employs TRBV7-2 and TRBJ1-1, with D hard to call. The CDR3 spans 13 residues. With 1 base removed from V and 1 base from J, the gap between germline ends came to 4 bases. Germline CDR1 SGHTA, CDR2 FQGNSA. The CDR3 nucleotides are TGTGCCAGCAGCTTAGACAGGAACACTGAAGCTTTCTTT. Translating gives CASSLDRNTEAFF.

The chain links TRBV2 to TRBJ2-5; D is undetermined. Trimming stripped 0 bases from V and 5 bases from J, with 10 bases between. Germline V gene sequence: CDR1 SNHLY, CDR2 FYNNEI. CDR3 length: 14 amino acids. For the CDR3, the DNA is TGTGCCAGCAGTGAAGCTGCGAGGCGGGAGACCCAGTACTTC. Its protein is CASSEAARRETQYF.

J is TRBJ1-6 and V is TRBV30; 8 bases are a match to TRBD1. The CDR3 has 13 amino acids. The V gene's germline CDR1 is GTSNPN and CDR2 SVGIG (reference sequence). The J segment lost 8 bases and the V segment lost 5 bases, leaving 5 bases of the junction unmatched. In nucleotides, the CDR3 is TGTGCCTGGGGGACAGGAGGGTATTCACCCCTCCACTTT. This encodes CAWGTGGYSPLHF.

The chain recombines TRBV3-1 (or the pseudogene TRBV3-2) with TRBJ2-1; 10 nucleotides line up with TRBD2. The CDR3 consists of 13 residues. Germline assignment: CDR1 LGHDT and CDR2 YNNKEL (reference sequence). With 4 bases clipped from V and 10 bases from J, the junction kept 4 bases outside the gene matches. Here the CDR3 reads CASSPLLAGEQFF. The CDR3 DNA reads as TGTGCCAGCAGCCCCCTACTAGCGGGAGAGCAGTTCTTC.

V gene TRBV9 combines with J gene TRBJ2-7, with a possible D match to TRBD1 (5 bases). The CDR3 loop spans 14 amino acids. Germline-derived CDR1 and CDR2 are SGDLS and YYNGEE. Trimming removed 1 base at V and 0 bases at J, with 8 bases between. Here the CDR3 reads CASSVQGSSYEQYF. CDR3 in DNA: TGTGCCAGCAGCGTACAGGGCAGCTCCTACGAGCAGTACTTC.

The chain employs TRBV15 and TRBJ1-4; no firm D call. The CDR3 is 15 amino acids. V was cut by 5 bases and J by 8 bases, with 18 bases left in between. Germline lookup yields CDR1 LNHNV and CDR2 YYDKDF (reference sequence). Here the CDR3 reads CATSHGSGKGEKLFF. CDR3 DNA: TGTGCCACCAGCCACGGCTCGGGAAAAGGGGAAAAACTGTTTTTT.

Only one count was recorded for this clone. This sequence joins TRBV12-5 and TRBJ2-3; 9 bases line up with TRBD2. CDR1 is LGHNT and CDR2 is FRNRAP in the germline V gene. This CDR3 contains 15 residues. Unmatched junction bases numbered 4, after V lost 6 bases and J lost 0 bases. In DNA form, the CDR3 reads TGTGCTAGTGGACCTAGCGGGACTAGCACAGATACGCAGTATTTT. Its protein product is CASGPSGTSTDTQYF.

The gene calls are TRBV19 and TRBJ1-3; TRBD1 matches 7 bases. CDR1 and CDR2 (germline): LNHDA, SQIVND (reference sequence). The CDR3 is made up of 13 amino acids. Trimming removed 9 bases from V and 7 bases from J; junction bases left unmatched: 9. This CDR3 is CASTQGFRNTIYF. CDR3 nucleotides: TGTGCCAGCACACAGGGGTTCAGGAACACCATATATTTT.

The rearrangement joins TRBV30 to TRBJ2-1; D is possibly TRBD2 (5 bases). The ends were cut back, 1 base at V and 7 bases at J, with 8 bases in the middle. Germline V gene data show CDR1 as GTSNPN and CDR2 as SVGIG (reference sequence). This CDR3 spans 12 amino acids. Here the CDR3 reads CAWSDRGNEQFF. CDR3 sequence (DNA): TGTGCCTGGAGTGATCGCGGGAATGAGCAGTTCTTC.

CDR3 in amino acids: CASSTTGAVTDTQYF. The CDR3, as DNA: TGTGCCAGCAGCACAACAGGGGCAGTCACAGATACGCAGTATTTT. V usage is TRBV11-3 and J usage is TRBJ2-3, with 7 positions matching TRBD1. The CDR3 covers 15 residues. The V and J ends lost 5 bases and 2 bases, in that order; junction bases with no gene match: 7. CDR1 and CDR2 (germline): SGHNT, YENEEA.